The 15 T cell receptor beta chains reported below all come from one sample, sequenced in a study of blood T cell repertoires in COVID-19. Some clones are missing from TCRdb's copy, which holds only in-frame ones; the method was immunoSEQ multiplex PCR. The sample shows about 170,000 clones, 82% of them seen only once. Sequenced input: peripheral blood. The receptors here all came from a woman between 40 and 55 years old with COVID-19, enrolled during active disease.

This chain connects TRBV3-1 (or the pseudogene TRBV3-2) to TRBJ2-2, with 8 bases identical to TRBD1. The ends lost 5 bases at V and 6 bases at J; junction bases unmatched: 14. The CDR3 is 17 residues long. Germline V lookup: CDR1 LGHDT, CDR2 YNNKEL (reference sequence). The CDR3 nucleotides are TGTGCCAGCAGCTATCTCAGTGGGACAGGTGGTTCCGGGGAGCTGTTTTTT. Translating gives CASSYLSGTGGSGELFF.

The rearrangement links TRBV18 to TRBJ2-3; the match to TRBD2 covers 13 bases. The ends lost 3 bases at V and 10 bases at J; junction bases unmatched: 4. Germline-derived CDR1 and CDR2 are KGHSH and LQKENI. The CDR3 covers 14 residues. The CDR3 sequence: CASSPGTSGVSQYF. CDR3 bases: TGTGCCAGCTCACCGGGGACTAGCGGGGTGTCGCAGTATTTT.

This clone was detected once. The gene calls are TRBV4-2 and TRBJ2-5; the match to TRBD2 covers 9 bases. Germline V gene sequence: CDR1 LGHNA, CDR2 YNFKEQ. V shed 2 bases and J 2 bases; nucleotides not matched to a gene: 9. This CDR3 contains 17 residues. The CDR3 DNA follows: TGTGCCAGCAGCCAACCGGGGGCTAGCGGGGAACAAGAGACCCAGTACTTC. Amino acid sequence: CASSQPGASGEQETQYF.

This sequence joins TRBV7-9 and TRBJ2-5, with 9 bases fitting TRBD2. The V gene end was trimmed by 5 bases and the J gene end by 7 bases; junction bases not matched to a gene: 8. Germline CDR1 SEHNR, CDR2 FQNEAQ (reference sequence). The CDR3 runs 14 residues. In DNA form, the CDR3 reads TGTGCCAGCAGCCGCGGGAGGGGATTGGGGACCCAGTACTTC. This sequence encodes CASSRGRGLGTQYF.

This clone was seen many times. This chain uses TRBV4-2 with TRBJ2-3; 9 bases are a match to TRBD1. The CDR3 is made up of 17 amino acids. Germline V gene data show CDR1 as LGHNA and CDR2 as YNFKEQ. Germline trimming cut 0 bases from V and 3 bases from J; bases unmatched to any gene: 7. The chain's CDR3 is CASSQDTPGQGTDTQYF. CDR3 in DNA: TGTGCCAGCAGCCAAGATACGCCGGGACAGGGAACAGATACGCAGTATTTT.

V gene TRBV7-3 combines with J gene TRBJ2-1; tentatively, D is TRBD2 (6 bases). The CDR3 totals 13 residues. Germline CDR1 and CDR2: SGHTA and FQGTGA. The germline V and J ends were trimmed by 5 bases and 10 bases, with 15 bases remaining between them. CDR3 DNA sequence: TGTGCCAGCAGCCCCTCCGAGCTAGCGGAGCAGTTCTTC. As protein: CASSPSELAEQFF.

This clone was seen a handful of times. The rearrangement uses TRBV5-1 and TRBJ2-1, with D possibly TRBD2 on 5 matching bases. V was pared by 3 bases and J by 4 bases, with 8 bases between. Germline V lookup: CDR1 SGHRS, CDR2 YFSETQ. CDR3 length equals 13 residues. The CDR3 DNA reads TGCGCCAGCAGCTCGGGGATTTACAATGAGCAGTTCTTC. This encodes CASSSGIYNEQFF.

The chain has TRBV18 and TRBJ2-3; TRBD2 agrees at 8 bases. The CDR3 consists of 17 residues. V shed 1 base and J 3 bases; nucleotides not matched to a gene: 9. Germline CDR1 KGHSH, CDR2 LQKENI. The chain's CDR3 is CASSPLSRGGRTDTQYF. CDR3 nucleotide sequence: TGTGCCAGCTCACCACTAAGTCGGGGGGGCCGGACAGATACGCAGTATTTT.

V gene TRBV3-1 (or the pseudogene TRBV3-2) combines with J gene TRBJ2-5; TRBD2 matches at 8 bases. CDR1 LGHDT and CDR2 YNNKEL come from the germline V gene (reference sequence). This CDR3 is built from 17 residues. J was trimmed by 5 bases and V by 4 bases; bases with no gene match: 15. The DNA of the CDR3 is TGTGCCAGCAGCCGGCTCCAGCGGGAGCGGGTGGGGGAGACCCAGTACTTC. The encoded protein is CASSRLQRERVGETQYF.

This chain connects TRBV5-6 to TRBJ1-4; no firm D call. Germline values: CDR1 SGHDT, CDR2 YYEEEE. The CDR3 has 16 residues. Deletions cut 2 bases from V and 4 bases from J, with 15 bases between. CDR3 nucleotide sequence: TGTGCCAGCAGCTTTCTTAACCAGGCGGGTAATGAAAAACTGTTTTTT. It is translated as CASSFLNQAGNEKLFF. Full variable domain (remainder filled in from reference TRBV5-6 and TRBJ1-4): DAGVTQSPTHLIKTRGQQVTLRCSPKSGHDTVSWYQQALGQGPQFIFQYYEEEERQRGNFPDRFSGHQFPNYSSELNVNALLLGDSALYLCASSFLNQAGNEKLFFGSGTQLSVL.

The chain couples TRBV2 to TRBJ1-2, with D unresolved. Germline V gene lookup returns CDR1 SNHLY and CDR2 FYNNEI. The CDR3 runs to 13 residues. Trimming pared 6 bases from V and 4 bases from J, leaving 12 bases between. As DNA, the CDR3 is TGTGCCAGCAGCACCCCGACAAGCTATGGCTACACCTTC. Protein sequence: CASSTPTSYGYTF.

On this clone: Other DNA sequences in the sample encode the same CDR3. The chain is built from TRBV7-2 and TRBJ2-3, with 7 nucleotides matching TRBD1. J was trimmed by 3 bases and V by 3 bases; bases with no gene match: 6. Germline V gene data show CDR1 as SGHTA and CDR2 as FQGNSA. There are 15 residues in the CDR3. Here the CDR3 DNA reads TGTGCCAGCAGCTTGACAGGGTATTCAACAGATACGCAGTATTTT. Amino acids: CASSLTGYSTDTQYF.

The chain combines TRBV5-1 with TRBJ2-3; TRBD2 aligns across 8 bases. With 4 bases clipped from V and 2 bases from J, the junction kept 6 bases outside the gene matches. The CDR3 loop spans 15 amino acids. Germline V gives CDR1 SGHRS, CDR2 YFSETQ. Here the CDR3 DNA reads TGCGCCAGCAGCCGCCAAGCGGGGGTCACAGATACGCAGTATTTT. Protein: CASSRQAGVTDTQYF.

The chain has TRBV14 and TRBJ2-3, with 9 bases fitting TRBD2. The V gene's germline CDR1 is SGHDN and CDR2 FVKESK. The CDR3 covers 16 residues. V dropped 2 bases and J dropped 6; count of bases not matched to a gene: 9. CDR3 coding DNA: TGTGCCAGCAGCCAAAGGCTAGCGGGGACTCGGGATACGCAGTATTTT. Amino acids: CASSQRLAGTRDTQYF.

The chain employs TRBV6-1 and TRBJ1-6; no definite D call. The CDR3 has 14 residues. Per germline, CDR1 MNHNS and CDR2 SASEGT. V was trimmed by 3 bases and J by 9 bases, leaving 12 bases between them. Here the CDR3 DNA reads TGTGCCAGCAGTGAGCGGGCCCATGGTTCACCCCTCCACTTT. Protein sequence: CASSERAHGSPLHF.